This TCR beta chain was found in a study of post-analysis software for immune sequencing data (dated by TCRdb to 2013 to 2016). Background on the whole study: The recorded disease courses included relapsing-remitting, secondary progressive and progressive-relapsing multiple sclerosis, and some patients had no subtype annotation. The patient repertoires were compared against approximately ten previously published healthy control repertoires obtained from donors aged about 6 to 28 years. A subset of samples was prepared in parallel using single-end sample barcoding, then pooled and co-amplified after Illumina adapter ligation.

The library was built by means of PCR. The sample was run on an Illumina HiSeq 2500. Unique molecular identifiers were incorporated into TCR beta cDNA libraries to reduce PCR and sequencing biases. Approximately 500,000 cDNA molecules were obtained per 1 to 10 million input T cells, so each molecule approximated one T cell. The same protocol used for the earlier healthy control dataset was applied to prepare and sequence the patient libraries. Within a given batch, samples were prepared together, multiplexed and sequenced on the same HiSeq lane. The paper's processing steps were these. MIGEC handled the raw barcoded reads, throwing out single-read molecular identifier groups before consensus assembly and CDR3 extraction. Clonotype tables were post-analysed with VDJtools, and diversity was normalized by down-sampling all datasets to the smallest sample size. To correct batch-related cross-sample contamination, repertoire overlap clustering matched CDR3 amino acid sequences but not nucleotide sequences. TCRdb cleaned the public reads at Q25 with fastp, built clones with MiXCR and kept in-frame beta chains. Every CDR3 protein is listed once, alongside the most common genes and DNA of its rows. The V and J calls and clone size are TCRdb's, not the authors'. This sample lists roughly 540,000 distinct CDR3 sequences; 30% to 40% were detected once. Of the sample, around 6% is held by the ten largest clones.

TCR beta repertoires were profiled from peripheral blood of 13 young patients with multiple sclerosis to demonstrate the VDJtools post-analysis software. The patients with multiple sclerosis were children and adolescents between about 6 and 16 years of age. Broader findings and caveats from the paper: A handful of TRBV segments, including TRBV5-6, TRBV5-1 and TRBV20-1, were significantly more frequent in patients than controls. Direct clustering with F measure revealed strong co-clustering of samples prepared in the same batch, which led to a batch-effect correction. The multiple sclerosis patient group was slightly younger than the control group. Multiple sclerosis patients had significantly lower normalized Chao1 diversity than controls, a result that suggests substantial peripheral T-cell clonal expansion.

On this clonotype itself: Its recognized antigen is unknown. Nothing much larger sits one base from this clone, and base qualities are not available.

V loses 4 bases, J loses 3 bases, and the germline ends lie 13 bases apart. Including the terminal cysteine and phenylalanine, the CDR3 comprises 13 residues. The read is trimmed to its CDR3 DNA, 39 bases read in frame from base 1. The germline V gene supplies CDR1 SQVTM and CDR2 ANQGSEA. The source material was blood. The V and J segments used are TRBV29-1 and TRBJ2-7; a confident D gene designation cannot be given. The sequence was collected from a girl under 18 with multiple sclerosis. The sequence in DNA is TGCAGCGTTGCCTTGGGCGATGGCTACGAGCAGTACTTC. It encodes CSVALGDGYEQYF.